The 22 T cell receptor beta chains listed next were all sequenced from one sample in a study of blood T cell repertoires in COVID-19. Profiled with immunoSEQ multiplex PCR; TCRdb holds only in-frame clones, not every one. This sample has about 280,000 clones, with around 90% found just once. Sequenced input: peripheral blood. The receptors here all came from a man aged 45 to 65 with acute or convalescent COVID-19.

The CDR3 DNA follows: TGTGCCAGCACCTCTACAGGGTGGGGCACTGAAGCTTTCTTT. It specifies CASTSTGWGTEAFF. The chain carries TRBV14 and TRBJ1-1; perhaps TRBD1 as D (6 bases). The CDR3 extends over 14 amino acids. Germline V lookup: CDR1 SGHDN, CDR2 FVKESK. With 7 bases removed from V and 4 bases from J, the gap between germline ends came to 16 bases.

CDR3 residues: CAWSRRGGRIQYF. For the CDR3, the DNA is TGTGCCTGGAGTAGGCGGGGGGGCCGGATACAGTACTTC. The chain combines TRBV30 with TRBJ2-7, with TRBD2 matching over 9 bases. Germline CDR1 GTSNPN, CDR2 SVGIG (reference sequence). This CDR3 has 13 residues. V gave up 2 bases and J gave up 10 bases; unmatched junction bases: 9.

The CDR3 sequence is CASSYSAGMNTEAFF. CDR3 nucleotide sequence: TGTGCCAGCAGTTACTCGGCAGGAATGAACACTGAAGCTTTCTTT. The rearrangement uses TRBV6-5 and TRBJ1-1; D is unclear. The CDR3 has 15 residues. Germline lookup yields CDR1 MNHEY and CDR2 SVGAGI. The V end lost 0 bases, the J end lost 0 bases, and 8 bases lay between the germline ends.

The chain links TRBV4-1 to TRBJ1-2; tentatively, D is TRBD1 (5 bases). The CDR3 runs to 16 residues. CDR1 and CDR2 (germline): MGHRA, YSYEKL. V gave up 1 base and J gave up 5 bases, with 17 bases separating them. DNA for the CDR3: TGCGCCAGCAGCCAAGTTGGCCAGGGCAAAAGGTATGGCTACACCTTC. Translated, it gives CASSQVGQGKRYGYTF.

The chain is built from TRBV5-6 and TRBJ2-7; 14 nucleotides line up with TRBD2. V was pared by 2 bases and J by 1 base, with 2 bases of the junction left unmatched. The CDR3 loop spans 16 amino acids. Germline lookup yields CDR1 SGHDT and CDR2 YYEEEE. The CDR3 DNA follows: TGTGCCAGCAGCTTCGGACTAGCGGGGGGTTCCTACGAGCAGTACTTC. Amino acid sequence: CASSFGLAGGSYEQYF.

For this clone: Other nucleotide sequences from this sample produce the same CDR3. The V call is TRBV5-6, the J call TRBJ1-5; D possibly corresponds to TRBD1 (5 bases). In germline, CDR1 is SGHDT, CDR2 YYEEEE. This CDR3 comprises 14 residues. Trimming pared 2 bases from V and 1 base from J, leaving 7 bases between. In nucleotides, the CDR3 is TGTGCCAGCAGCTTAGGACAAAGCAATCAGCCCCAGCATTTT. It codes for CASSLGQSNQPQHF.

The chain joins TRBV5-1 to TRBJ2-2; unclear D gene. The CDR3 is 14 residues long. Trimming left V 1 base short and J 6 bases short, with 10 bases between. CDR1 is SGHRS and CDR2 is YFSETQ in the germline V gene. The CDR3 region is CASSLSVISGELFF. Written as DNA, the CDR3 is TGCGCCAGCAGCTTGTCGGTCATCTCCGGGGAGCTGTTTTTT.

The chain has TRBV7-9 and TRBJ1-1; possibly TRBD1 for D (5 bases). This CDR3 contains 14 residues. V was shortened by 5 bases and J by 4 bases, with 14 bases between the two germline ends. CDR1 SEHNR and CDR2 FQNEAQ come from the germline V gene (reference sequence). CDR3 amino acids: CASSQPPGITEAFF. For the CDR3, the DNA is TGTGCCAGCAGCCAACCCCCAGGGATCACTGAAGCTTTCTTT. Supplemented by reference TRBV7-9 and TRBJ1-1, the full variable domain reads DTGVSQNPRHKITKRGQNVTFRCDPISEHNRLYWYRQTLGQGPEFLTYFQNEAQLEKSRLLSDRFSAERPKGSFSTLEIQRTEQGDSAMYLCASSQPPGITEAFFGQGTRLTVV.

This chain joins TRBV7-9 and TRBJ2-7; 10 nucleotides align to TRBD2. The trim removed 2 bases at V and 3 bases at J, leaving 7 bases unmatched. This CDR3 is 16 amino acids long. Germline V gene data show CDR1 as SEHNR and CDR2 as FQNEAQ (reference sequence). This chain's CDR3 is CASSLTLAGTFYEQYF. Written as DNA, the CDR3 is TGTGCCAGCAGCTTAACACTAGCGGGGACTTTCTACGAGCAGTACTTC.

This chain joins TRBV6-5 and TRBJ1-5; TRBD1 might be the D (5 bases). This CDR3 has 13 residues. Germline values: CDR1 MNHEY, CDR2 SVGAGI. Trimming took 6 bases from V and 6 from J, leaving 12 bases between them. The CDR3 is CASRVIGGQPQHF. CDR3 bases: TGTGCCAGCAGGGTAATCGGGGGTCAGCCCCAGCATTTT.

The chain employs TRBV5-5 and TRBJ1-6; D remains unclear. Germline CDR1 and CDR2: SGHKS and YYEKEE (reference sequence). V lost 0 bases to trimming and J lost 7 bases, with 8 bases between them. This CDR3 has 14 amino acids. The CDR3 DNA sequence: TGTGCCAGCAGCTTGGCCCTGCAGAATTCACCCCTCCACTTT. This gives the protein CASSLALQNSPLHF.

The chain uses TRBV27 and TRBJ1-2; weak D call: TRBD1 (5 bases). Trimming removed 2 bases from V and 5 bases from J, with 21 bases in between. The CDR3 is 17 residues long. Germline V gene lookup returns CDR1 MNHEY and CDR2 SMNVEV (reference sequence). Here the CDR3 reads CASSLRSTGRGGYGYTF. The DNA for the CDR3 is TGTGCCAGCAGTTTACGATCTACAGGCCGCGGCGGATATGGCTACACCTTC.

The V call is TRBV9, the J call TRBJ2-7, with 11 positions matching TRBD1. V was clipped by 0 bases and J by 7 bases; unmatched bases: 9. CDR1 is SGDLS, CDR2 YYNGEE, per germline. The CDR3 sequence is 16 residues long. In DNA form, the CDR3 reads TGTGCCAGCAGCGTAGCCCCCGGGACAGGGGGGGGTGAGCAGTACTTC. Translating it yields CASSVAPGTGGGEQYF.

The CDR3 bases are TGTGCCAGCGGGATAGCTGGGGAGGAGCAGTACTTC. Translating gives CASGIAGEEQYF. This sequence joins TRBV11-1 and TRBJ2-7, with a possible D match to TRBD2 (5 bases). The CDR3 length is 12 residues. Germline-derived CDR1 and CDR2 are SGHAT and FQDESV (reference sequence). Trimming shortened V by 8 bases and J by 7 bases, and 15 bases separated the two germline ends.

V usage is TRBV5-1 and J usage is TRBJ1-6; no reliable D call. Germline V CDR1 and CDR2: SGHRS, YFSETQ. With 4 bases removed from V and 7 bases from J, the gap between germline ends came to 18 bases. This CDR3 is built from 16 residues. The CDR3: CASSLGFQDSNSPLHF. The CDR3 DNA reads TGCGCCAGCAGCCTGGGTTTTCAGGACTCCAATTCACCCCTCCACTTT.

This chain uses TRBV5-1 with TRBJ2-2; 8 bases map to TRBD1. The CDR3 is 16 residues long. The V segment lost 4 bases and the J segment 5 bases; nucleotides outside the gene matches: 10. Per germline, CDR1 SGHRS and CDR2 YFSETQ. The CDR3 reads CASSPRTGMGTGELFF. The CDR3 coding sequence is TGCGCCAGCAGCCCAAGGACAGGGATGGGGACCGGGGAGCTGTTTTTT.

V usage is TRBV7-3 and J usage is TRBJ2-7; 7 positions agree with TRBD2. Trimming removed 4 bases from V and 3 bases from J; junction bases left unmatched: 3. This CDR3 has 13 residues. CDR1 SGHTA and CDR2 FQGTGA come from the germline V gene. The CDR3 DNA follows: TGTGCCAGCAGCTCTGGACTAGGCTACGAGCAGTACTTC. This translates into CASSSGLGYEQYF.

This chain connects TRBV4-2 to TRBJ2-1; perhaps TRBD2 as D (7 bases). This CDR3 is built from 15 residues. Per germline, CDR1 LGHNA and CDR2 YNFKEQ. Between the trimmed V and J ends, which lost 1 base and 7 bases, there was a span of 14 bases. The CDR3 region is CASSQGRGGGNEQFF. The CDR3 DNA reads as TGTGCCAGCAGCCAAGGGAGGGGGGGAGGAAATGAGCAGTTCTTC.

This chain joins TRBV3-1 (or the pseudogene TRBV3-2) and TRBJ1-3; D perhaps matches TRBD1 (5 bases). Germline V lookup: CDR1 LGHDT, CDR2 YNNKEL (reference sequence). V was trimmed by 2 bases and J by 0 bases, leaving 20 bases between them. This CDR3 has 19 amino acids. CDR3 DNA sequence: TGTGCCAGCAGCCAAAGCGGGACGGTCCATTGGAGCTCTGGAAACACCATATATTTT. Its protein product is CASSQSGTVHWSSGNTIYF.

CDR3 bases: TGTGCCTGGTCAGAGGGGGACAGGGGATCTCAGCCCCAGCATTTT. Translating it yields CAWSEGDRGSQPQHF. The J gene is TRBJ1-5, the V gene TRBV30; 10 nucleotides match TRBD1. Germline V gives CDR1 GTSNPN, CDR2 SVGIG (reference sequence). This CDR3 has 15 amino acids. Germline trimming cut 5 bases from V and 6 bases from J; bases unmatched to any gene: 10.

The chain employs TRBV18 and TRBJ2-5, with 8 nucleotides matching TRBD1. The CDR3 extends over 13 amino acids. Germline-derived CDR1 and CDR2 are KGHSH and LQKENI. V lost 11 bases, J lost 3 bases, and 8 bases stayed unmatched. The CDR3 nucleotides are TGTGCCGGAAACAGGGGGACAAAAGAGACCCAGTACTTC. This encodes CAGNRGTKETQYF.

The J gene is TRBJ2-3, the V gene TRBV6-5; D remains ambiguous. Trimming pared 2 bases from V and 0 bases from J, leaving 6 bases between. There are 14 residues in the CDR3. Germline CDR1 and CDR2: MNHEY and SVGAGI. CDR3: CASSYGQSTDTQYF. Written as DNA, the CDR3 is TGTGCCAGCAGTTACGGGCAGAGCACAGATACGCAGTATTTT.